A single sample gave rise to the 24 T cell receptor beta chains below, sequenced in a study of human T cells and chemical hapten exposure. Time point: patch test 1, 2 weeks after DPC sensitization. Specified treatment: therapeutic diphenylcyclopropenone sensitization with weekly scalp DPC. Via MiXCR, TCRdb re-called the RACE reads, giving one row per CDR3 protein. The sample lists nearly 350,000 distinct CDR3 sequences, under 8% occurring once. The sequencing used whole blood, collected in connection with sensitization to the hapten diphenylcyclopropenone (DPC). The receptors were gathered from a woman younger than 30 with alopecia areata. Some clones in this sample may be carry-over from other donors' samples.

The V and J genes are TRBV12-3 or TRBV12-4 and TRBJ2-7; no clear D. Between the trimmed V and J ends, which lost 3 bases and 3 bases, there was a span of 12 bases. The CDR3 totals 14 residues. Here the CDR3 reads CASSLIAAGYEQYF. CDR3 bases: TGTGCCAGCAGTTTGATAGCCGCCGGCTACGAGCAGTACTTC.

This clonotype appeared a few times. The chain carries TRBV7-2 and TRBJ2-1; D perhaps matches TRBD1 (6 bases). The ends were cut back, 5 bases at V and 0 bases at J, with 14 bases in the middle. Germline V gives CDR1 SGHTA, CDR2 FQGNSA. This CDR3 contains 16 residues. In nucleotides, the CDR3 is TGTGCCAGCAGCCCAGACAGGTCTAGCTCCTACAATGAGCAGTTCTTC. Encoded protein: CASSPDRSSSYNEQFF.

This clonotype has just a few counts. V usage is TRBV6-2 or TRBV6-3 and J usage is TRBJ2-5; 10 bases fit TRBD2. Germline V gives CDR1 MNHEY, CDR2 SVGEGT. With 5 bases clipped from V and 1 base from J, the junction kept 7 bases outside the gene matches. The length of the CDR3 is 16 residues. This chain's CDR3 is CASSVRLAGVQETQYF. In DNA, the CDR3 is TGTGCCAGCAGTGTCCGCCTAGCGGGGGTCCAAGAGACCCAGTACTTC.

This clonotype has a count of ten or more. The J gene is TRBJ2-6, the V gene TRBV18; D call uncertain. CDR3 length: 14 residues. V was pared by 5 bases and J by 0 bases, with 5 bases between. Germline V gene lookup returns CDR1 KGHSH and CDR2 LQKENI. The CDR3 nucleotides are TGTGCCAGCTCAGCGGACTCTGGGGCCAACGTCCTGACTTTC. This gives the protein CASSADSGANVLTF.

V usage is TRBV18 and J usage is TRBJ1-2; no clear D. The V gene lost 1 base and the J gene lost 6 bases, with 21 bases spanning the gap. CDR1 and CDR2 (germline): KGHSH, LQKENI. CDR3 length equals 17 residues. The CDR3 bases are TGTGCCAGCTCACCACAAAGACCACGACACCCCCTACATGGCTACACCTTC. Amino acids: CASSPQRPRHPLHGYTF.

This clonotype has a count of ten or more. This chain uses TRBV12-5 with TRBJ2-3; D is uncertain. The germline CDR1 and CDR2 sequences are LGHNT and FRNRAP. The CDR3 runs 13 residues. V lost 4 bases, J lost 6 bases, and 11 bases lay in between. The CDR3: CASGSDLGDTQYF. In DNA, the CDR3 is TGTGCTAGTGGTTCGGACCTGGGGGATACGCAGTATTTT. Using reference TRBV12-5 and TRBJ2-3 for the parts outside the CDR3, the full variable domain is DARVTQTPRHKVTEMGQEVTMRCQPILGHNTVFWYRQTMMQGLELLAYFRNRAPLDDSGMPKDRFSAEMPDATLATLKIQPSEPRDSAVYFCASGSDLGDTQYFGPGTRLTVL.

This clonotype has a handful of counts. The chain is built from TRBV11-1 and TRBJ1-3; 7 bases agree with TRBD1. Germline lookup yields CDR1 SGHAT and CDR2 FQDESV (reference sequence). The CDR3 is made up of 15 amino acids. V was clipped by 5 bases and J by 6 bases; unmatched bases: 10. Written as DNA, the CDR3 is TGTGCCAGCAGCCTATCAACGGGACAGCAAAACACCATATATTTT. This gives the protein CASSLSTGQQNTIYF. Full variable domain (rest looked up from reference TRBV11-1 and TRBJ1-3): EAEVAQSPRYKITEKSQAVAFWCDPISGHATLYWYRQILGQGPELLVQFQDESVVDDSQLPKDRFSAERLKGVDSTLKIQPAELGDSAMYLCASSLSTGQQNTIYFGEGSWLTVV.

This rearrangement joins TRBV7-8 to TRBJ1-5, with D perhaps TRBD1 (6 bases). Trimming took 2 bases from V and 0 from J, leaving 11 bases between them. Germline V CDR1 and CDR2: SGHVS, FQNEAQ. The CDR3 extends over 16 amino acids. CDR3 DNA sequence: TGTGCCAGCAGCTTATCAGGACAGTTTAGCAATCAGCCCCAGCATTTT. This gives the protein CASSLSGQFSNQPQHF.

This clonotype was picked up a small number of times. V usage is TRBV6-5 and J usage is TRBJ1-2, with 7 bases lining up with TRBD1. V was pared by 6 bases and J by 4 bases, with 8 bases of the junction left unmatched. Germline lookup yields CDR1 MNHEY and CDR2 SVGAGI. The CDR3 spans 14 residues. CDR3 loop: CASSKLTGSYGYTF. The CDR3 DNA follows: TGTGCCAGCAGCAAATTGACAGGGAGCTATGGCTACACCTTC.

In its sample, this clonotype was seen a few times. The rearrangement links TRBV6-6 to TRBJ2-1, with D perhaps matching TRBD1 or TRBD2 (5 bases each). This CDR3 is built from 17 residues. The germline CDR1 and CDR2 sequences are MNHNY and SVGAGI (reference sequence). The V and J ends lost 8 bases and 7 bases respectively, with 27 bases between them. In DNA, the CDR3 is TGTGCCAGCCGCCCCCCTGCCCGGGGCCAAGCTCCAAATGAGCAGTTCTTC. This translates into CASRPPARGQAPNEQFF.

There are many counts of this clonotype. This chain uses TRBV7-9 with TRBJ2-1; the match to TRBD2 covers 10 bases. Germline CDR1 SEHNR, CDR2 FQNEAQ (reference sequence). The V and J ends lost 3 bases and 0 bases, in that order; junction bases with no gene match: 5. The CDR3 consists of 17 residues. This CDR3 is CASSLGLAGASYNEQFF. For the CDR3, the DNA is TGTGCCAGCAGCTTGGGTCTAGCGGGGGCCTCCTACAATGAGCAGTTCTTC.

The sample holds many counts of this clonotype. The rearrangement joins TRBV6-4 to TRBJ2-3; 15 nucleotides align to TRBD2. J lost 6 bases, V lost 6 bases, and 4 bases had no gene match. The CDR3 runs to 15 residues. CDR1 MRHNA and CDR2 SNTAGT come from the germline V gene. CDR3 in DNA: TGTGCCAGCAGCCGAGGGACTAGCGGGGGGGATACGCAGTATTTT. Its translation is CASSRGTSGGDTQYF.

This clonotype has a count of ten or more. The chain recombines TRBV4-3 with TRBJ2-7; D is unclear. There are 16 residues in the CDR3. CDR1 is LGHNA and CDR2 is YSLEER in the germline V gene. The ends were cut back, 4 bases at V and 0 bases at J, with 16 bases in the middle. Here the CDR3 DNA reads TGCGCCAGCAGCCTACATCTGAGGAGCCTCTCCTACGAGCAGTACTTC. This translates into CASSLHLRSLSYEQYF.

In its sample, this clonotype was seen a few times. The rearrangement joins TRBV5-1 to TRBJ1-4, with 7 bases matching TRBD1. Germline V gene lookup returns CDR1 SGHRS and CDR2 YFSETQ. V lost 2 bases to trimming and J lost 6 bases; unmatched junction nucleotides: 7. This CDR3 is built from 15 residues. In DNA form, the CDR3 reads TGCGCCAGCAGCTTTGACGCAGGGGGGGATGAAAAACTGTTTTTT. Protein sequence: CASSFDAGGDEKLFF.

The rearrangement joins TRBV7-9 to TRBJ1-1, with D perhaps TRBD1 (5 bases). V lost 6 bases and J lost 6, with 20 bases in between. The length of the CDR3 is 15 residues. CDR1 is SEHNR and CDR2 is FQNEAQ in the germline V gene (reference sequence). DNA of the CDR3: TGTGCCAGCAGTCCCCTTATCGGGGGATCTGCTGAAGCTTTCTTT. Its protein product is CASSPLIGGSAEAFF.

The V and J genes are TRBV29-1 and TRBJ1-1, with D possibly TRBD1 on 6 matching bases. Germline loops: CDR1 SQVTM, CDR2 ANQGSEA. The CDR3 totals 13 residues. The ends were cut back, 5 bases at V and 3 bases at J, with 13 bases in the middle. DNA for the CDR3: TGCAGCGTTCACAGGGAGGTGGACACTGAAGCTTTCTTT. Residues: CSVHREVDTEAFF.

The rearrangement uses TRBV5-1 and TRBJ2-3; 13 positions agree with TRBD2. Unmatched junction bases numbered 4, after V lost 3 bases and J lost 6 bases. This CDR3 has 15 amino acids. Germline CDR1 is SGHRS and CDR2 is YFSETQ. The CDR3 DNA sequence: TGCGCCAGCAGCTCGGGACTAGCGGGGAGTGATACGCAGTATTTT. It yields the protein CASSSGLAGSDTQYF.

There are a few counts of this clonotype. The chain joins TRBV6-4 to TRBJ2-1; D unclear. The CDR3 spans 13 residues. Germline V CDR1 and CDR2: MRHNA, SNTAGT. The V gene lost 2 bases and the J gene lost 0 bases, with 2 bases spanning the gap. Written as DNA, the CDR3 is TGTGCCAGCAGTGACGGCTCCTACAATGAGCAGTTCTTC. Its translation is CASSDGSYNEQFF.

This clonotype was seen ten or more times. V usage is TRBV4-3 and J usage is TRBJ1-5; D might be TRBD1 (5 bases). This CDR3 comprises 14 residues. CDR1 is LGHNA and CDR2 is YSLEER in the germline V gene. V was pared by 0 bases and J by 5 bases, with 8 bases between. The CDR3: CASSQDWGDQPQHF. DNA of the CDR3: TGCGCCAGCAGCCAAGATTGGGGGGATCAGCCCCAGCATTTT.

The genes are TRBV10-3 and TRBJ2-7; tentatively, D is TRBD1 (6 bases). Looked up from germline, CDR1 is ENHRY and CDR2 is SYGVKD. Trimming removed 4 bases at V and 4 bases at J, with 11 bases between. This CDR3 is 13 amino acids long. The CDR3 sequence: CAISGQANYEQYF. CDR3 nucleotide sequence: TGTGCCATCAGTGGACAGGCCAATTACGAGCAGTACTTC.

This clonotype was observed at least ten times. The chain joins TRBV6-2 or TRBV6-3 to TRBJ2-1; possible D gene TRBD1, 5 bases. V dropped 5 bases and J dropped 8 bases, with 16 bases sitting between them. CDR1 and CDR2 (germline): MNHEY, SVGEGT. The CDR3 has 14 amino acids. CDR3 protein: CASSQPTVGDEQFF. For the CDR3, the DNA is TGTGCCAGCAGTCAGCCGACAGTCGGAGATGAGCAGTTCTTC.

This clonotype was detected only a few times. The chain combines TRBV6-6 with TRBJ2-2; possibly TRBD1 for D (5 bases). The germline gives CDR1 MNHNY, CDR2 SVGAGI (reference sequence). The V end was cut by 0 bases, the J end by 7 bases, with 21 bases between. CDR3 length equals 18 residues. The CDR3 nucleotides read TGTGCCAGCAGTTACTCCAATGTGAGGCAGGGTAGAGGCGGGGAGCTGTTTTTT. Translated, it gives CASSYSNVRQGRGGELFF.

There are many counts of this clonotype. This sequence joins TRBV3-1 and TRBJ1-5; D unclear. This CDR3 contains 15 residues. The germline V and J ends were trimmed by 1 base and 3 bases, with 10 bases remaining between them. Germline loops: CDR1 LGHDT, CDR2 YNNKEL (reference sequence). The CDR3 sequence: CASSQAGSSNQPQHF. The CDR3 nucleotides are TGTGCCAGCAGCCAAGCCGGCAGTTCCAATCAGCCCCAGCATTTT.

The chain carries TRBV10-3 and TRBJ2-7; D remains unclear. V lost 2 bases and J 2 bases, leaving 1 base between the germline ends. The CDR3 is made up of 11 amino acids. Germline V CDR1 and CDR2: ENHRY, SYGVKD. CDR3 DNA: TGTGCCATCAGTGAGCCCTACGAGCAGTACTTC. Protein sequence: CAISEPYEQYF.